The 17 T cell receptor beta chains below all came from one sample that was sequenced in a study of blood T cell repertoires in COVID-19. Data came from immunoSEQ multiplex PCR; TCRdb stores just in-frame clones and leaves some out. The table records some 300,000 clones, roughly nine tenths of them present only once. Sequenced input: PBMCs or T cells enriched from blood (not recorded which). These receptors all stem from a woman aged 45-59 years who had been exposed to COVID-19.

The V gene is TRBV19, the J gene TRBJ2-7, with 10 bases identical to TRBD1. The CDR3 is 14 residues long. CDR1 and CDR2 (germline): LNHDA, SQIVND (reference sequence). Trimming removed 6 bases from V and 5 bases from J; junction bases left unmatched: 7. CDR3 in DNA: TGTGCCAGTAGATATGGGACAGGGGCACACGAGCAGTACTTC. Translated, it gives CASRYGTGAHEQYF. Combining the CDR3 with reference TRBV19 and TRBJ2-7 gives the whole variable domain DGGITQSPKYLFRKEGQNVTLSCEQNLNHDAMYWYRQDPGQGLRLIYYSQIVNDFQKGDIAEGYSVSREKKESFPLTVTSAQKNPTAFYLCASRYGTGAHEQYFGPGTRLTVT.

The chain recombines TRBV6-1 with TRBJ1-5; TRBD1 agrees at 8 bases. With V trimmed by 4 bases and J by 2 bases, 7 bases remained unmatched. The germline CDR1 and CDR2 sequences are MNHNS and SASEGT. CDR3 size: 16 residues. The CDR3 DNA is TGTGCCAGCAGTGCCACAGGGGGATTAGGCAATCAGCCCCAGCATTTT. This sequence encodes CASSATGGLGNQPQHF.

This clone showed up just a few times. The chain recombines TRBV5-4 with TRBJ1-6; D perhaps matches TRBD1 (5 bases). The length of the CDR3 is 15 residues. Trimming shortened V by 4 bases and J by 10 bases, and 18 bases separated the two germline ends. Germline V gene lookup returns CDR1 SGHNT and CDR2 YYREEE (reference sequence). The CDR3 bases are TGTGCCAGCAGCATGCGATCGGGGGTCGGGTCACCCCTCCACTTT. Its protein product is CASSMRSGVGSPLHF.

This sequence joins TRBV19 and TRBJ2-3, with D tentatively TRBD1 (5 bases). The CDR3 covers 16 residues. Germline values: CDR1 LNHDA, CDR2 SQIVND (reference sequence). The V gene lost 1 base and the J gene lost 2 bases, with 13 bases spanning the gap. The CDR3 DNA reads as TGTGCCAGTAGTATAGTCCCAGGGCGTACCACAGATACGCAGTATTTT. Protein: CASSIVPGRTTDTQYF.

The chain employs TRBV3-1 (or the pseudogene TRBV3-2) and TRBJ1-5, with TRBD1 identical over 8 bases. Germline lookup yields CDR1 LGHDT and CDR2 YNNKEL (reference sequence). This CDR3 comprises 14 residues. After removal of 4 bases from V and 9 bases from J, the junction contained 8 bases not matched to a gene. CDR3 sequence reads: CASSPGTGSGPQHF. The CDR3 nucleotides read TGTGCCAGCAGCCCCGGGACAGGTTCGGGGCCCCAGCATTTT.

This CDR3 is CASLVPGQGVETQYF. CDR3 bases: TGTGCCAGCCTAGTTCCGGGACAGGGGGTAGAGACCCAGTACTTC. The V and J genes are TRBV2 and TRBJ2-5; 11 bases are a match to TRBD1. V lost 8 bases and J lost 4; bases outside the gene matches: 9. CDR1 is SNHLY, CDR2 FYNNEI, per germline. The CDR3 is 15 residues long. Full variable domain (missing parts from reference TRBV2 and TRBJ2-5): EPEVTQTPSHQVTQMGQEVILRCVPISNHLYFYWYRQILGQKVEFLVSFYNNEISEKSEIFDDQFSVERPDGSNFTLKIRSTKLEDSAMYFCASLVPGQGVETQYFGPGTRLLVL.

This chain joins TRBV2 and TRBJ2-1; TRBD1 aligns across 9 bases. The CDR3 covers 14 residues. Germline V lookup: CDR1 SNHLY, CDR2 FYNNEI. V gave up 6 bases and J gave up 6 bases; unmatched junction bases: 6. The CDR3 here is CASSPGQGINEQFF. In DNA, the CDR3 is TGTGCCAGCAGCCCGGGACAGGGCATCAATGAGCAGTTCTTC. Together with reference TRBV2 and TRBJ2-1, the CDR3 gives the full variable domain: EPEVTQTPSHQVTQMGQEVILRCVPISNHLYFYWYRQILGQKVEFLVSFYNNEISEKSEIFDDQFSVERPDGSNFTLKIRSTKLEDSAMYFCASSPGQGINEQFFGPGTRLTVL.

This rearrangement joins TRBV18 to TRBJ1-1; a weak D match, TRBD1 (6 bases). The V gene lost 3 bases and the J gene lost 3 bases, with 20 bases spanning the gap. CDR3 length: 17 residues. Germline V lookup: CDR1 KGHSH, CDR2 LQKENI. Written as DNA, the CDR3 is TGTGCCAGCTCACCGACTACGGGACAAACAAGCCACACTGAAGCTTTCTTT. Protein product: CASSPTTGQTSHTEAFF.

The rearrangement links TRBV2 to TRBJ1-5; D not resolved. The CDR3 is 15 amino acids. Germline V gene sequence: CDR1 SNHLY, CDR2 FYNNEI. Trimming left V 6 bases short and J 0 bases short, with 12 bases between. As DNA, the CDR3 is TGTGCCAGCAGGCCCGGGATTTATAGCAATCAGCCCCAGCATTTT. Its translation is CASRPGIYSNQPQHF. The complete variable domain, with remaining parts taken from reference TRBV2 and TRBJ1-5, reads EPEVTQTPSHQVTQMGQEVILRCVPISNHLYFYWYRQILGQKVEFLVSFYNNEISEKSEIFDDQFSVERPDGSNFTLKIRSTKLEDSAMYFCASRPGIYSNQPQHFGDGTRLSIL.

This chain joins TRBV24-1 and TRBJ2-7, with 12 bases that match TRBD1. The germline V gene has CDR1 KGHDR and CDR2 SFDVKD. This CDR3 has 17 amino acids. Trimming at V came to 3 bases and at J to 1 base, leaving 6 bases not matched to a gene. For the CDR3, the DNA is TGTGCCACCAGTGATGCGGGACAGGGGGCAACTTCCTACGAGCAGTACTTC. This encodes CATSDAGQGATSYEQYF.

The chain is built from TRBV10-3 and TRBJ2-2; TRBD1 matches at 7 bases. The trim removed 9 bases at V and 0 bases at J, leaving 7 bases unmatched. CDR1 and CDR2 from the germline V gene are ENHRY and SYGVKD. The CDR3 loop spans 15 amino acids. The CDR3 nucleotides are TGTGCCATACTCGGGACAGAATCGAACACCGGGGAGCTGTTTTTT. Translating gives CAILGTESNTGELFF.

In the case of this clone: At the DNA level, this CDR3 is encoded by other sequences in the same sample as well. The gene calls are TRBV5-1 and TRBJ1-2; TRBD1 might be the D (5 bases). In germline, CDR1 is SGHRS, CDR2 YFSETQ. With 0 bases removed from V and 5 bases from J, the gap between germline ends came to 8 bases. The CDR3 is 13 residues long. CDR3 nucleotides: TGCGCCAGCAGCTTGGGACAGAATTATGGCTACACCTTC. It yields the protein CASSLGQNYGYTF. Using reference TRBV5-1 and TRBJ1-2 for the parts outside the CDR3, the full variable domain is KAGVTQTPRYLIKTRGQQVTLSCSPISGHRSVSWYQQTPGQGLQFLFEYFSETQRNKGNFPGRFSGRQFSNSRSEMNVSTLELGDSALYLCASSLGQNYGYTFGSGTRLTVV.

The V call is TRBV7-9, the J call TRBJ1-3; D is possibly TRBD1 (5 bases). The CDR3 extends over 13 amino acids. Trimming removed 1 base from V and 6 bases from J, with 7 bases in between. Germline-derived CDR1 and CDR2 are SEHNR and FQNEAQ (reference sequence). The DNA of the CDR3 is TGTGCCAGCAGCTTAGAAGGGGCAAACACCATATATTTT. Its protein product is CASSLEGANTIYF.

The chain joins TRBV11-3 to TRBJ1-2; the D gene is possibly TRBD1 (5 bases). V lost 7 bases and J 8 bases, leaving 26 bases between the germline ends. Germline V gene lookup returns CDR1 SGHNT and CDR2 YENEEA. This CDR3 has 16 residues. CDR3 loop: CASTKNRRKYTRGYTF. The CDR3 DNA reads TGTGCCAGCACCAAAAACAGGCGGAAGTATACTCGGGGCTACACCTTC.

The V gene is TRBV12-3 or TRBV12-4, the J gene TRBJ1-2; 9 bases map to TRBD1. The CDR3 extends over 13 amino acids. The J segment lost 11 bases and the V segment lost 3 bases, leaving 7 bases of the junction unmatched. This CDR3 reads CASSLYGQGRYTF. The CDR3 DNA reads TGTGCCAGCAGTTTGTATGGACAGGGGAGGTACACCTTC.

To note about this clone: This specimen includes other DNA sequences encoding the same CDR3. The chain couples TRBV5-4 to TRBJ2-7; the D gene is possibly TRBD2 (6 bases). The V end lost 0 bases, the J end lost 7 bases, and 8 bases lay between the germline ends. The germline gives CDR1 SGHNT, CDR2 YYREEE (reference sequence). This CDR3 is 12 amino acids long. The CDR3 DNA is TGTGCCAGCAGCTTGGGGGCGGGGGAGCAGTACTTC. Encoded protein: CASSLGAGEQYF.

This clone has only a few counts. This chain joins TRBV6-1 and TRBJ1-2; TRBD1 aligns across 12 bases. Trimming cost V 3 bases and J 2 bases; bases outside gene matches: 7. In germline, CDR1 is MNHNS, CDR2 SASEGT. This CDR3 has 17 residues. The CDR3 bases are TGTGCCAGCAGTGATTGGGACAGGGGGCGAGGCAACTATGGCTACACCTTC. This gives the protein CASSDWDRGRGNYGYTF.